This T cell receptor (beta chain) emerged from a study of T cell changes during pregnancy in multiple sclerosis. Measured with immunoSEQ multiplex PCR; TCRdb has only the in-frame clones, and not every one. The top ten clones hold 0.4% to 0.5% of a sample with about 130,000 clones, about 95% of them seen once. Trimming cost V 4 bases and J 2 bases; bases outside gene matches: 11. The CDR3 has 16 residues. In germline, CDR1 is SGHDT, CDR2 YYEEEE. The V gene is TRBV5-6, the J gene TRBJ2-7, with 8 positions matching TRBD1. This clonotype was obtained from a female donor with multiple sclerosis, enrolled in a pregnancy study. The material was peripheral blood, obtained after pregnancy. The CDR3 region has the DNA TGTGCCAGCAGCCCGTACCGGGACAGGTTCACCTACGAGCAGTACTTC. Translation: CASSPYRDRFTYEQYF.